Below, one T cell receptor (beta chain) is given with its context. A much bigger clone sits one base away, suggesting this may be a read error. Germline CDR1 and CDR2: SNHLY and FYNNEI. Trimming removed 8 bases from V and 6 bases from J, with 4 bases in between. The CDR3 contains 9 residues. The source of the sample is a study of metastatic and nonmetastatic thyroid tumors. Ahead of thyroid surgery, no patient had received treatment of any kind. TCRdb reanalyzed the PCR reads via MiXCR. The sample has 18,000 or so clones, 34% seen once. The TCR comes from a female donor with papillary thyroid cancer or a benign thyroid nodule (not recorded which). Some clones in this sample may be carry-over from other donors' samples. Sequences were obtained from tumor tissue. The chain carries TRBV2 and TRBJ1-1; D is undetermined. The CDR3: CASGAEAFF. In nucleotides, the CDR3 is TGTGCCAGCGGAGCTGAAGCTTTCTTT.